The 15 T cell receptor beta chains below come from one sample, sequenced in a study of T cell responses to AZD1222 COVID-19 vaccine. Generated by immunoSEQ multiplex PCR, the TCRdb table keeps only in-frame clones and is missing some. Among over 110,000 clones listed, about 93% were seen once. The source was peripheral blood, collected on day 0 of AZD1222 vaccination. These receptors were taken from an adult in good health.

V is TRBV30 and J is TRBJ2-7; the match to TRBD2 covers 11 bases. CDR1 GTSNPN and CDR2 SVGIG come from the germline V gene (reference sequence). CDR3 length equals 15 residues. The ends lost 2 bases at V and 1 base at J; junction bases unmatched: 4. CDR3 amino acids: CAWSNLAGGSYEQYF. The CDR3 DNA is TGTGCCTGGAGTAACTTAGCGGGAGGGTCCTACGAGCAGTACTTC.

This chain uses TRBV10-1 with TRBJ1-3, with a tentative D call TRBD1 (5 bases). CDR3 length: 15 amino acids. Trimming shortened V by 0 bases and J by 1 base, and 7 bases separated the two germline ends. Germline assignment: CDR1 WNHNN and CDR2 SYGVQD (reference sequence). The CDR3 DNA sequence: TGCGCCAGCAGTGAGTCAGGGGTATCTGGAAACACCATATATTTT. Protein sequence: CASSESGVSGNTIYF.

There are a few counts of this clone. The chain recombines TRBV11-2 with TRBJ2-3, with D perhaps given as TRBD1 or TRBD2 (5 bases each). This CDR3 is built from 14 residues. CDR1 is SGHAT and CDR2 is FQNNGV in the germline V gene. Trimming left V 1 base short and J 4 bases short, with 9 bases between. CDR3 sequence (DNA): TGTGCCAGCAGCTTAGTAGTGGGGGCAGATACGCAGTATTTT. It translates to CASSLVVGADTQYF.

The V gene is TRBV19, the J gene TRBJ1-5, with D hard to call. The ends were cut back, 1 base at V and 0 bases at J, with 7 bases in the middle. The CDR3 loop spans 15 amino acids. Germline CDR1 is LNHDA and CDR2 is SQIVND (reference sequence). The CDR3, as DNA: TGTGCCAGTAGTATAGGGTTTTATAGCAATCAGCCCCAGCATTTT. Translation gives CASSIGFYSNQPQHF.

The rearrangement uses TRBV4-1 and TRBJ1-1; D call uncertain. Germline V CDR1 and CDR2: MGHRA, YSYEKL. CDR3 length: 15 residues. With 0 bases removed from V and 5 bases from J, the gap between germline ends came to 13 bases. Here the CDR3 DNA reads TGCGCCAGCAGCCAAGAAAATTCCCCGGGTACTGAAGCTTTCTTT. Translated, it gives CASSQENSPGTEAFF.

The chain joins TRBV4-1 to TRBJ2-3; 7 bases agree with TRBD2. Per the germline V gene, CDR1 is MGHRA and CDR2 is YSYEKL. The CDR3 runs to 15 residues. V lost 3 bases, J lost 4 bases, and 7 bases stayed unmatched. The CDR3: CASSHGGGPADTQYF. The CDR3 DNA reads TGCGCCAGCAGCCATGGGGGAGGGCCGGCAGATACGCAGTATTTT.

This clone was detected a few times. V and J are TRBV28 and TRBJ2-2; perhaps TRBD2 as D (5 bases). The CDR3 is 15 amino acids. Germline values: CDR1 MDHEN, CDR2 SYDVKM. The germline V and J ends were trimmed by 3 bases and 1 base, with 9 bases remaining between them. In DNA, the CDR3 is TGTGCCAGCAGTTTTGGCGGGCAGAACACCGGGGAGCTGTTTTTT. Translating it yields CASSFGGQNTGELFF. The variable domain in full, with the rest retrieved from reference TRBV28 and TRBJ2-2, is DVKVTQSSRYLVKRTGEKVFLECVQDMDHENMFWYRQDPGLGLRLIYFSYDVKMKEKGDIPEGYSVSREKKERFSLILESASTNQTSMYLCASSFGGQNTGELFFGEGSRLTVL.

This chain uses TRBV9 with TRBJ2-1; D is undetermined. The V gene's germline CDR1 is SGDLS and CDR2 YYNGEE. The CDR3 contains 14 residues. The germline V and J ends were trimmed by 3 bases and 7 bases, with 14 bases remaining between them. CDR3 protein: CASSGSKGLNEQFF. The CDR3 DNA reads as TGTGCCAGCAGCGGGAGTAAAGGGTTGAATGAGCAGTTCTTC.

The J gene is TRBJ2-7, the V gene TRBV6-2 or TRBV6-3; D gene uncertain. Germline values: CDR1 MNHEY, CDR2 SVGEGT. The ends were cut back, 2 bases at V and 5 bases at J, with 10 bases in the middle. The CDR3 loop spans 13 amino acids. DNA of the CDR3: TGTGCCAGCAGTTACGCTAGTCGGGACGAGCAGTACTTC. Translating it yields CASSYASRDEQYF.

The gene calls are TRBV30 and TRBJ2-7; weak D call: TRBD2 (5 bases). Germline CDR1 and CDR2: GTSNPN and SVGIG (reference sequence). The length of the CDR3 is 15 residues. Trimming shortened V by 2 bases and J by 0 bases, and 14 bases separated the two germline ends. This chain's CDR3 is CAWSRGSSPSYEQYF. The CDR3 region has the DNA TGTGCCTGGAGTCGTGGGTCTAGCCCCTCCTACGAGCAGTACTTC. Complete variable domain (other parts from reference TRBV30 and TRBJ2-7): SQTIHQWPATLVQPVGSPLSLECTVEGTSNPNLYWYRQAAGRGLQLLFYSVGIGQISSEVPQNLSASRPQDRQFILSSKKLLLSDSGFYLCAWSRGSSPSYEQYFGPGTRLTVT.

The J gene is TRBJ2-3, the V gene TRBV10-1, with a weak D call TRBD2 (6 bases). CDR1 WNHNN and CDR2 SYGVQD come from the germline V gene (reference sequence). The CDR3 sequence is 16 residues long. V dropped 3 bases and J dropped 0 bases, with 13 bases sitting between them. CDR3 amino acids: CASSDPTRGSTDTQYF. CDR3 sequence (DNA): TGCGCCAGCAGTGACCCGACTCGGGGGAGCACAGATACGCAGTATTTT.

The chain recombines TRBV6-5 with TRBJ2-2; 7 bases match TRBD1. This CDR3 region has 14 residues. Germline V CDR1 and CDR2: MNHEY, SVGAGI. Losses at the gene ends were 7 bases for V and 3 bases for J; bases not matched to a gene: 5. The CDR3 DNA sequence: TGTGCCAGCAAAGAACAGGGGTACACCGGGGAGCTGTTTTTT. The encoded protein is CASKEQGYTGELFF.

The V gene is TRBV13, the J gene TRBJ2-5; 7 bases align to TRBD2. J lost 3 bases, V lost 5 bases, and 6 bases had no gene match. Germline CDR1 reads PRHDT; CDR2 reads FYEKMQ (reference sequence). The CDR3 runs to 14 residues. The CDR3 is CASSQLGLEETQYF. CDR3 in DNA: TGTGCCAGCAGCCAACTAGGACTAGAAGAGACCCAGTACTTC.

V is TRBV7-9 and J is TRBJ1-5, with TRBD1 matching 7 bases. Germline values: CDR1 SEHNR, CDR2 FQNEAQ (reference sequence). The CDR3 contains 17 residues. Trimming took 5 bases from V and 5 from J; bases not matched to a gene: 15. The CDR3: CASSPGGMGRFDQPQHF. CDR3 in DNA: TGTGCCAGCAGCCCAGGGGGGATGGGAAGGTTTGATCAGCCCCAGCATTTT.

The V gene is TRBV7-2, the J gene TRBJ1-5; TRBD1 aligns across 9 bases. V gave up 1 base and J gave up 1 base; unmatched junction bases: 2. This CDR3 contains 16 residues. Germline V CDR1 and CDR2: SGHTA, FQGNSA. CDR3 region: CASSLGGTGSNQPQHF. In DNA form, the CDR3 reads TGTGCCAGCAGCTTAGGGGGGACAGGGAGCAATCAGCCCCAGCATTTT.